Each of the 21 T cell receptor beta chains below was sequenced from the same sample in a study of shared clonotypes between healthy human individuals. Only in-frame clones appear in the TCRdb table, and some are missing; sequencing was by immunoSEQ multiplex PCR. The repertoire holds hundreds of thousands of clones, with roughly 96% as singletons. The naive CD8 population came from CD45RO-negative cells selected for CCR7, without terminally differentiated effector memory CD45RA+ cells. Specimen: naive CD8+ T cells sorted from blood. The origin of the receptors is a woman aged 25 to 39 in good health.

The chain joins TRBV5-6 to TRBJ1-2, with 8 bases lining up with TRBD1. Germline V gene lookup returns CDR1 SGHDT and CDR2 YYEEEE. With 3 bases clipped from V and 13 bases from J, the junction kept 8 bases outside the gene matches. CDR3 size: 12 residues. Here the CDR3 DNA reads TGTGCCAGCAGCTATGGGACAGGAGCCTTCACCTTC. Protein: CASSYGTGAFTF.

CDR3 region: CASSPGRAGTPLHF. The DNA for the CDR3 is TGTGCCAGCAGCCCCGGAAGGGCCGGGACACCCCTCCACTTT. The chain combines TRBV7-8 with TRBJ1-6; the D is unclear. Germline lookup yields CDR1 SGHVS and CDR2 FQNEAQ. V was clipped by 5 bases and J by 11 bases, with 16 bases between them. The CDR3 length is 14 residues.

The chain uses TRBV5-6 and TRBJ2-7; 8 positions agree with TRBD2. CDR3 length: 13 residues. The V and J ends lost 2 bases and 7 bases, in that order; junction bases with no gene match: 5. Germline CDR1 reads SGHDT; CDR2 reads YYEEEE. The CDR3 protein is CASSFQREREQYF. The DNA of the CDR3 is TGTGCCAGCAGCTTTCAGCGGGAGAGGGAGCAGTACTTC. Full variable domain (missing parts from reference TRBV5-6 and TRBJ2-7): DAGVTQSPTHLIKTRGQQVTLRCSPKSGHDTVSWYQQALGQGPQFIFQYYEEEERQRGNFPDRFSGHQFPNYSSELNVNALLLGDSALYLCASSFQREREQYFGPGTRLTVT.

This clone appeared once. The CDR3 region is CASSLTGFPNQPQHF. The DNA of the CDR3 is TGTGCCAGCAGTTTGACAGGTTTCCCCAATCAGCCCCAGCATTTT. The rearrangement links TRBV28 to TRBJ1-5; perhaps TRBD1 as D (6 bases). Germline CDR1 is MDHEN and CDR2 is SYDVKM. There are 15 residues in the CDR3. V lost 3 bases and J lost 3, with 12 bases in between.

J is TRBJ1-4 and V is TRBV5-4; 8 bases fit TRBD1. After removal of 0 bases from V and 5 bases from J, the junction contained 6 bases not matched to a gene. Germline V gives CDR1 SGHNT, CDR2 YYREEE (reference sequence). The CDR3 is made up of 16 amino acids. CDR3 nucleotides: TGTGCCAGCAGCTTGGGGGGACAGGAGAGGAATGAAAAACTGTTTTTT. Amino acid sequence: CASSLGGQERNEKLFF.

The rearrangement joins TRBV5-8 to TRBJ1-5; D remains ambiguous. CDR1 and CDR2 from the germline V gene are SGHTS and YDEGEE. The length of the CDR3 is 13 residues. Trimming removed 0 bases from V and 5 bases from J, with 6 bases in between. The CDR3 DNA follows: TGTGCCAGCAGCTTGGTTGGGTATCAGCCCCAGCATTTT. This codes for CASSLVGYQPQHF. Full variable domain (outside the CDR3, taken from reference TRBV5-8 and TRBJ1-5): EAGVTQSPTHLIKTRGQQATLRCSPISGHTSVYWYQQALGLGLQFLLWYDEGEERNRGNFPPRFSGRQFPNYSSELNVNALELEDSALYLCASSLVGYQPQHFGDGTRLSIL.

J is TRBJ2-1 and V is TRBV7-9; 11 nucleotides match TRBD1. CDR1 and CDR2 from the germline V gene are SEHNR and FQNEAQ (reference sequence). V lost 5 bases to trimming and J lost 5 bases; unmatched junction nucleotides: 5. This CDR3 contains 15 residues. CDR3 residues: CASSPRDRGDNEQFF. In nucleotides, the CDR3 is TGTGCCAGCAGCCCGCGGGACAGGGGGGACAATGAGCAGTTCTTC.

The chain recombines TRBV6-6 with TRBJ2-2, with 11 bases fitting TRBD2. V lost 6 bases and J lost 2; bases outside the gene matches: 5. CDR3 length: 16 amino acids. CDR1 is MNHNY, CDR2 SVGAGI, per germline (reference sequence). DNA of the CDR3: TGTGCCAGCAGCCAACTAGCGGGAGCCAACACCGGGGAGCTGTTTTTT. Amino acids: CASSQLAGANTGELFF.

This clone was detected once. V is TRBV19 and J is TRBJ2-6; D possibly corresponds to TRBD2 (6 bases). Germline V lookup: CDR1 LNHDA, CDR2 SQIVND (reference sequence). The CDR3 has 17 amino acids. V gave up 3 bases and J gave up 0 bases, with 12 bases separating them. CDR3 in amino acids: CASSMSGLFSGANVLTF. The CDR3 DNA is TGTGCCAGTAGTATGTCGGGACTTTTCTCTGGGGCCAACGTCCTGACTTTC.

This clone was detected once. Other nucleotide sequences in the sample specify the same CDR3. The V gene is TRBV19, the J gene TRBJ2-7, with TRBD1 matching over 9 bases. CDR1 and CDR2 from the germline V gene are LNHDA and SQIVND (reference sequence). The trim removed 4 bases at V and 5 bases at J, leaving 3 bases unmatched. This CDR3 is 13 amino acids long. In nucleotides, the CDR3 is TGTGCCAGTAGTACCTGGACAGGGGACGAGCAGTACTTC. Protein product: CASSTWTGDEQYF.

CDR3 sequence: CASSQGTSEYEQYF. The DNA of the CDR3 is TGTGCCAGCAGCCAAGGGACATCCGAGTACGAGCAGTACTTC. This chain links TRBV4-2 with TRBJ2-7, with TRBD1 as a possible D gene (5 bases). V dropped 1 base and J dropped 4 bases, with 11 bases sitting between them. Germline CDR1 is LGHNA and CDR2 is YNFKEQ. The CDR3 sequence is 14 residues long.

The chain is built from TRBV30 and TRBJ2-1; tentatively, D is TRBD1 or TRBD2 (5 bases each). Germline V gene sequence: CDR1 GTSNPN, CDR2 SVGIG (reference sequence). The V end lost 0 bases, the J end lost 8 bases, and 17 bases lay between the germline ends. The CDR3 totals 15 residues. The CDR3 DNA reads as TGTGCCTGGAGTGTACTGTGGGAGAGGGGATATGAGCAGTTCTTC. The encoded protein is CAWSVLWERGYEQFF.

The CDR3 DNA follows: TGTGCCAGCAGTCCGACCCCAGGGGGCGTTAATCAGCCCCAGCATTTT. It is translated as CASSPTPGGVNQPQHF. The chain links TRBV27 to TRBJ1-5; 8 nucleotides align to TRBD1. V lost 5 bases, J lost 4 bases, and 10 bases stayed unmatched. CDR1 MNHEY and CDR2 SMNVEV come from the germline V gene (reference sequence). This CDR3 is built from 16 residues.

The chain uses TRBV18 and TRBJ2-1, with no clear D. V was pared by 4 bases and J by 9 bases, with 7 bases between. From germline, CDR1 is KGHSH and CDR2 LQKENI. This CDR3 is built from 11 residues. The CDR3 is CASSLLSEQFF. The CDR3 nucleotides read TGTGCCAGCTCACTACTCAGTGAGCAGTTCTTC.

This rearrangement joins TRBV2 to TRBJ2-3, with a weak D call TRBD2 (5 bases). The CDR3 has 14 residues. The V end was cut by 10 bases, the J end by 2 bases, with 16 bases between. The V gene's germline CDR1 is SNHLY and CDR2 FYNNEI. CDR3 sequence reads: CATGGPGTTDTQYF. The DNA of the CDR3 is TGTGCCACCGGAGGCCCCGGCACCACAGATACGCAGTATTTT.

CDR3 bases: TGTGCCAGCAGCTTAGGTGCCGAGCCCCAGCATTTT. It codes for CASSLGAEPQHF. This chain joins TRBV13 and TRBJ1-5; D unresolved. Germline CDR1 reads PRHDT; CDR2 reads FYEKMQ (reference sequence). V dropped 0 bases and J dropped 8 bases, with 5 bases sitting between them. The CDR3 extends over 12 amino acids.

V and J are TRBV7-2 and TRBJ2-5; 9 bases map to TRBD2. V shed 4 bases, J shed 11 bases, and the junction held 11 bases outside the gene matches. Germline lookup yields CDR1 SGHTA and CDR2 FQGNSA. This CDR3 comprises 14 residues. The CDR3 DNA sequence: TGTGCCAGCAGCTCCCCGGGACTAGCACGTCGGCAGTACTTC. Translated, it gives CASSSPGLARRQYF. Full variable domain (remainder filled in from reference TRBV7-2 and TRBJ2-5): GAGVSQSPSNKVTEKGKDVELRCDPISGHTALYWYRQSLGQGLEFLIYFQGNSAPDKSGLPSDRFSAERTGGSVSTLTIQRTQQEDSAVYLCASSSPGLARRQYFGPGTRLLVL.

The chain couples TRBV28 to TRBJ2-7, with D maybe TRBD2 (5 bases). The germline gives CDR1 MDHEN, CDR2 SYDVKM. This CDR3 region has 16 residues. V was trimmed by 7 bases and J by 1 base, leaving 20 bases between them. The CDR3: CASTQGFLTGSYEQYF. CDR3 in DNA: TGTGCCAGCACCCAAGGTTTTTTAACGGGGTCCTACGAGCAGTACTTC.

The gene calls are TRBV11-2 and TRBJ2-5; 8 bases match TRBD1. Germline-derived CDR1 and CDR2 are SGHAT and FQNNGV. The J segment lost 4 bases and the V segment lost 3 bases, leaving 13 bases of the junction unmatched. The CDR3 loop spans 17 amino acids. The CDR3 protein is CASSFRGQGALAETQYF. The CDR3 coding sequence is TGTGCCAGCAGCTTCCGGGGGCAGGGGGCGCTCGCAGAGACCCAGTACTTC.

V and J are TRBV29-1 and TRBJ1-1; D might be TRBD1 (5 bases). CDR3 length equals 12 residues. V was trimmed by 5 bases and J by 0 bases, leaving 7 bases between them. Germline CDR1 SQVTM, CDR2 ANQGSEA. CDR3: CSVNRMNTEAFF. The DNA for the CDR3 is TGCAGCGTTAACAGGATGAACACTGAAGCTTTCTTT.

This sequence joins TRBV30 and TRBJ1-2, with D perhaps matching TRBD1 (6 bases). The CDR3 is made up of 13 amino acids. Germline loops: CDR1 GTSNPN, CDR2 SVGIG (reference sequence). V was shortened by 4 bases and J by 0 bases, with 9 bases between the two germline ends. The CDR3 here is CAWKAGANYGYTF. The CDR3 DNA sequence: TGTGCCTGGAAAGCAGGGGCTAACTATGGCTACACCTTC.